A selection of T cell receptor beta chains follows, all from one sample in a study of blood T cell repertoires in COVID-19. Method: immunoSEQ multiplex PCR; TCRdb's copy keeps in-frame clones and lacks some. The profile covers about 320,000 clones, with roughly nine tenths appearing a single time and around 2.5% taken by the ten largest. Sequencing was done on a sample of PBMCs or T cells enriched from blood (not recorded which). The receptors come from a man in his sixties who had recovered from COVID-19. Both conserved end residues are part of each CDR3. A D gene is named only where the DNA matches it firmly.

cdr3_length	v_call	j_call	d_call	cdr3_aa
14	TRBV5-1	TRBJ2-7	TRBD1	CASSIRTGVDEQYF
13	TRBV7-9	TRBJ2-4	NA	CASSPLAKNIQYF
16	TRBV11-2	TRBJ2-5	NA	CASSLVGGAPQETQYF
12	TRBV5-4	TRBJ2-2	NA	CASRTGPGELFF
14	TRBV9	TRBJ2-1	NA	CASSVGGEVGEQFF
15	TRBV9	TRBJ2-7	TRBD2	CASSVGGSSVREQYF
12	TRBV7-9	TRBJ2-5	NA	CASSYQDGSQYF
15	TRBV6-2/TRBV6-3	TRBJ2-2	NA	CASSGGRTEGGELFF
15	TRBV19	TRBJ1-1	TRBD1	CASSIDRGRGTEAFF
13	TRBV5-1	TRBJ1-1	TRBD1	CASRPGGGTEAFF
14	TRBV5-5	TRBJ1-1	NA	CASSPWSGNTEAFF
14	TRBV19	TRBJ2-7	NA	CASSIQTRDGEQYF
13	TRBV12-5	TRBJ1-1	NA	CASGLAQGAEAFF
18	TRBV6-1	TRBJ1-5	NA	CASSEGNSGGVESVAQHF
16	TRBV21-1	TRBJ2-7	NA	CASSKVVGDPKYRQYF
13	TRBV11-2	TRBJ2-7	NA	CASSLEVSYEQYF
15	TRBV6-5	TRBJ2-2	NA	CASSRGSPRSGELFF
13	TRBV18	TRBJ1-6	TRBD1	CASSPGTGPPLHF
13	TRBV12-3/TRBV12-4	TRBJ1-1	NA	CASSSGGLTEAFF
16	TRBV19	TRBJ2-1	TRBD2	CASSTRAGATYNEQFF
20	TRBV4-2	TRBJ1-3	TRBD1	CASSQDIRDRISGSGNTIYF
14	TRBV25-1	TRBJ1-5	TRBD1	CASSETGVFQPQHF
14	TRBV6-5	TRBJ2-1	NA	CASSYLASYNEQFF
15	TRBV10-3	TRBJ2-7	TRBD2	CAISLAGGPLVEQYF
14	TRBV7-3	TRBJ2-3	TRBD2	CASSPGTSGGTQYF
16	TRBV3-1/TRBV3-2	TRBJ2-3	NA	CASSQQKGVGTDTQYF
15	TRBV7-2	TRBJ2-4	TRBD1	CASSRDRGRKNIQYF
16	TRBV7-8	TRBJ1-3	NA	CASSFLLGGSGNTIYF
15	TRBV7-9	TRBJ1-1	TRBD1	CASSFNRGRKTEAFF
16	TRBV9	TRBJ1-2	TRBD1	CASSPTGTGVLHGYTF
15	TRBV2	TRBJ1-5	NA	CASVKSDGNNQPQHF
13	TRBV7-3	TRBJ1-2	NA	CASSSGGDYGYTF
16	TRBV9	TRBJ2-1	TRBD2	CASSGSSGGGHNEQFF
14	TRBV3-1/TRBV3-2	TRBJ1-4	TRBD1	CASSQDRTVEKLFF
14	TRBV7-7	TRBJ2-5	NA	CASSIRLDQETQYF
16	TRBV6-2/TRBV6-3	TRBJ2-1	TRBD2	CASSYRGREGYNEQFF
14	TRBV9	TRBJ2-3	NA	CASSVDSGTDTQYF
15	TRBV24-1	TRBJ1-1	TRBD1	CATSDPTTGDTEAFF
14	TRBV7-8	TRBJ2-7	TRBD2	CASSLTGLAGGAYF
15	TRBV2	TRBJ2-1	TRBD2	CASRTELAGGNEQFF
17	TRBV4-1	TRBJ1-4	NA	CASSQEVRLRQNEKLFF
14	TRBV6-2/TRBV6-3	TRBJ2-5	TRBD2	CASSSGTSLETQYF
14	TRBV11-3	TRBJ2-2	NA	CASRGGANTGELFF
15	TRBV6-5	TRBJ1-1	TRBD1	CASSVANRGPTEAFF
14	TRBV10-3	TRBJ1-1	NA	CAISDGQVNTEAFF
15	TRBV18	TRBJ1-2	TRBD1	CASSPLGQGEGGYTF
12	TRBV12-3/TRBV12-4	TRBJ1-1	NA	CASSPLRVKAFF
16	TRBV9	TRBJ2-1	TRBD1	CASSPRITGASNEQFF
14	TRBV5-1	TRBJ2-5	TRBD1	CASSVKTGSETQYF
13	TRBV5-1	TRBJ1-5	NA	CASSKDPGQPQHF
14	TRBV24-1	TRBJ2-1	NA	CATSLTGPYNEQFF